This is a list of T cell receptor beta chains from one sample in a study of Graves' ophthalmopathy and Graves' hyperthyroidism. TCRdb re-analysed the multiplex PCR reads in MiXCR, keeping a single row per CDR3 protein. The repertoire holds hundreds of thousands of distinct CDR3 sequences, under 25% seen once, with under 3% in the top ten. Source material: peripheral blood. The receptors here all came from a woman aged 18-30 years with stable Graves' hyperthyroidism. CDR3s include the opening cysteine and the closing phenylalanine or tryptophan. D genes are given only for firm matches. Expanded clones are given a class, and other clones once, few, many or no size at all.

j_call cdr3_length clone_size d_call v_call cdr3_nt cdr3_aa
TRBJ1-5 16 many NA TRBV2 TGTGCCAGCGGCGGAGGAGGAGGCAAAGGCAATCAGCCCCAGCATTTT CASGGGGGKGNQPQHF
TRBJ2-7 15 many TRBD2 TRBV20-1 TGCAGTGCTAGAGCCCCAAGCGGGAGGAACGACGAGCAGTACTTC CSARAPSGRNDEQYF
TRBJ1-2 15 many TRBD1 TRBV2 TGTGCCATACAGATTTGGACAGGATCTAACTATGGCTACACCTTC CAIQIWTGSNYGYTF
TRBJ2-7 15 many TRBD2 TRBV7-3 TGTGCCAGCAGCTTAAATAGCGGGGGGACCTACGAGCAGTACTTC CASSLNSGGTYEQYF
TRBJ1-1 14 NA TRBD1 TRBV12-3/TRBV12-4 TGTGCCAGCAGTTTCCAGACAGGGGGCACTGAAGCTTTCTTT CASSFQTGGTEAFF
TRBJ2-2 14 few NA TRBV3-1 TGTGCCAGCAGCCAAAGAGGTATAACCGGGGAGCTGTTTTTT CASSQRGITGELFF
TRBJ2-7 15 many TRBD2 TRBV6-1 TGTGCCAGCAGTGGGACTAGCGGCTTCTCCTACGAGCAGTACTTC CASSGTSGFSYEQYF
TRBJ2-7 21 few TRBD2 TRBV4-2 TGTGCCAGCAGCCCACGACTAGCGGGAGACGTCGGGAAGGTCCGCCCCTACGAGCAGTACTTC CASSPRLAGDVGKVRPYEQYF
TRBJ2-7 15 few TRBD1 TRBV6-9 TGTGCCAGCAGTCACGGGACAGGGTACTCCTACGAGCAGTACTTC CASSHGTGYSYEQYF
TRBJ2-2 13 NA NA TRBV2 TGTGCCAGCGTCGGGGGCAGGACCGGGGAGCTGTTTTTT CASVGGRTGELFF
TRBJ2-5 13 many NA TRBV30 TGTGCCCAGCGGGTCTGGGGGCAAGAGACCCAGTACTTC CAQRVWGQETQYF
TRBJ1-1 12 NA TRBD1 TRBV12-3/TRBV12-4 TGTGCCAGCAGTTCAGAGGGACAGGAAGCTTTCTTT CASSSEGQEAFF
TRBJ1-2 14 NA NA TRBV6-1 TGTGCCAGCAGTCATCCGATGCATGTGGATGGCTACACCTTC CASSHPMHVDGYTF
TRBJ2-5 15 many NA TRBV6-1 TGTGCCAGCAGCCACTTTAGGAGGGGGAGAGAGACCCAGTACTTC CASSHFRRGRETQYF
TRBJ2-7 13 many NA TRBV29-1 TGCAGCGTTGTGGGGGCCTACTCCTACGAGCAGTACTTC CSVVGAYSYEQYF
TRBJ2-3 16 many TRBD2 TRBV7-8 TGTGCCAGCACCCTTAGGCTAGCGGGTTACACAGATACGCAGTATTTT CASTLRLAGYTDTQYF